These 8 T cell receptor beta chains originate from one sample sequenced in a study of tumor-infiltrating lymphocytes in primary liver carcinoma. Researchers generated TCR beta cDNA from approximately 520 ng of total RNA, relying on a constant-region primer. Three-round nested multiplex PCR performed with slightly modified ARM-PCR produced the TCR beta libraries. TRBV1-TRBV30 forward and Cbeta reverse primers drove the first two roughly 10-cycle rounds. TCRdb itself ran the multiplex PCR reads through MiXCR, one entry per CDR3 protein. The sample lists 300,000 to 350,000 distinct CDR3 sequences, 50% to 75% occurring once. RNA was extracted from whole blood without cell sorting, alongside germline DNA. The sequenced sample consisted of peripheral blood. These receptors all come from a woman aged 25 to 45 with primary liver carcinoma and hepatitis B virus infection.

Remarks on this clonotype: The junction and the germline gene differ at one end; a read error may be behind it. This chain joins TRBV4-2 and TRBJ2-1; 10 nucleotides match TRBD2. Germline values: CDR1 LGHNA, CDR2 YNFKEQ. The CDR3 is 17 residues long. The CDR3 region has the DNA TGTGCCAGCAGGCACGGCAAAGGGACTAGCGTAGACAAAGAGCAGTTCTTC. It specifies CASRHGKGTSVDKEQFF.

This clonotype has a count of ten or more. The chain recombines TRBV4-1 with TRBJ2-1, with a tentative D call TRBD2 (5 bases). The length of the CDR3 is 13 residues. The germline V gene has CDR1 MGHRA and CDR2 YSYEKL. The germline V and J ends were trimmed by 1 base and 9 bases, with 10 bases remaining between them. The CDR3 bases are TGCGCCAGCAGCCAAGTTGCCCGGGGTGAGCAGTTCTTC. Residues: CASSQVARGEQFF.

Details on this clonotype: The CDR3 ends on some other residue instead of the conserved phenylalanine or tryptophan, so this is likely a read error. The chain's CDR3 is CASSRTEEETQYV. CDR3 nucleotide sequence: TGTGCCAGCAGTCGAACGGAGGAAGAGACCCAGTACGTC. The chain links TRBV6-2 or TRBV6-3 to TRBJ2-5; a weak D match, TRBD2 (5 bases). Trimming shortened V by 5 bases and J by 3 bases, and 10 bases separated the two germline ends. Germline V CDR1 and CDR2: MNHEY, SVGEGT. The CDR3 covers 13 residues.

With respect to this clonotype: It may be a read error: a sequence one base away is much more abundant. This chain links TRBV6-5 with TRBJ2-1, with D perhaps matching TRBD2 (6 bases). V was pared by 8 bases and J by 7 bases, with 18 bases between. This CDR3 is 14 amino acids long. CDR1 is MNHEY and CDR2 is SVGAGI in the germline V gene. The CDR3 sequence: CASPPALAVNEQFF. For the CDR3, the DNA is TGTGCCAGCCCCCCTGCGTTAGCGGTAAATGAGCAGTTCTTC.

A note on this clonotype: Germline and junction disagree at one end, which may indicate a read error. The chain is built from TRBV28 and TRBJ1-2, with D maybe TRBD1 (5 bases). The CDR3 runs 15 residues. CDR1 MDHEN and CDR2 SYDVKM come from the germline V gene. The CDR3 DNA reads as TGTGCCAGCAGTTTTCCCCTACAGGCGAGATATGGCTTCACCTTC. Translated, it gives CASSFPLQARYGFTF.

This clonotype was seen only a few times. A much larger clone differs by one base, so this may be a read error. CDR3 coding DNA: TGCAGCATTGCAGCGGCCACAGATACGCAGTATTTT. Amino acid sequence: CSIAAATDTQYF. This chain links TRBV29-1 with TRBJ2-3, with D possibly being TRBD2 (5 bases). The CDR3 has 12 amino acids. CDR1 SQVTM and CDR2 ANQGSEA come from the germline V gene. Trimming left V 8 bases short and J 2 bases short, with 11 bases between.

This clonotype has a handful of counts. The V gene is TRBV12-3 or TRBV12-4, the J gene TRBJ2-3; unclear D gene. V lost 7 bases and J lost 5, with 10 bases in between. The CDR3 sequence is 12 residues long. The CDR3 coding sequence is TGTGCCAGCAACTCTAGGATAGATACGCAGTATTTT. Translation: CASNSRIDTQYF.

Notes on this clonotype: The junction does not match germline at one end; this may be a read error. V and J are TRBV4-1 and TRBJ1-1; no reliable D call. The CDR3 runs to 13 residues. Per the germline V gene, CDR1 is MGHRA and CDR2 is YSYEKL. CDR3 residues: CTSCHRANTEAFF. Written as DNA, the CDR3 is TGCACCAGCTGCCATAGGGCAAACACTGAAGCTTTCTTT.